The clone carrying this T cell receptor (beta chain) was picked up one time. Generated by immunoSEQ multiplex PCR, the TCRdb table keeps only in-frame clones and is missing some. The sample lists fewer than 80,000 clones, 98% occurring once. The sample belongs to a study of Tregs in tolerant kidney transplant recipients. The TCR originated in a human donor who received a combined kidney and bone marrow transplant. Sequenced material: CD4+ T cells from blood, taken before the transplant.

CDR3: CASSVLQGRAFF. DNA for the CDR3: TGTGCCAGCAGCGTCCTACAGGGTAGAGCTTTCTTT. The chain is built from TRBV25-1 and TRBJ1-1, with D possibly TRBD1 on 6 matching bases. V was pared by 6 bases and J by 10 bases, with 15 bases between. This CDR3 has 12 residues. Germline loops: CDR1 MGHDK, CDR2 SYGVNS.